The next 10 T cell receptor beta chains were all read from a single sample in a study of blood T cells in healthy people across ages. It was with a sample-barcoded 5' primer and a J-beta primer mix that a second PCR of roughly 7 to 12 cycles was run. Via MiXCR, TCRdb re-called the 5' RACE reads, giving one row per CDR3 protein. The sample contains hundreds of thousands of distinct CDR3 sequences, 35% to 40% of which appear only once. Material for sequencing was blood. Every receptor here comes from a man aged 18-30 years in good health.

The chain links TRBV12-3 or TRBV12-4 to TRBJ2-5; tentatively, D is TRBD1 or TRBD2 (6 bases each). Trimming shortened V by 2 bases and J by 4 bases, and 17 bases separated the two germline ends. This CDR3 region has 16 residues. Here the CDR3 reads CASSLRGAEGLETQYF. CDR3 DNA: TGTGCCAGCAGTTTAAGGGGGGCCGAGGGTTTAGAGACCCAGTACTTC.

A few counts support this clonotype. The V gene is TRBV12-3 or TRBV12-4, the J gene TRBJ2-1, with TRBD2 as a possible D gene (6 bases). V shed 5 bases and J shed 4 bases, with 12 bases lying between them. There are 14 residues in the CDR3. This chain's CDR3 is CASSDQAGYNEQFF. The CDR3 nucleotides read TGTGCCAGCAGTGATCAGGCGGGGTACAATGAGCAGTTCTTC.

This clonotype was seen more than once but under ten times. The CDR3 here is CASSLDDYYGYTF. The CDR3, as DNA: TGTGCCAGTAGTCTTGACGATTACTATGGCTACACCTTC. The rearrangement uses TRBV19 and TRBJ1-2; D is undetermined. V lost 5 bases to trimming and J lost 3 bases, with 10 bases between them. From germline, CDR1 is LNHDA and CDR2 SQIVND (reference sequence). This CDR3 comprises 13 residues.

The V call is TRBV2, the J call TRBJ2-1; D ambiguous. The CDR3 is 11 amino acids. Trimming left V 8 bases short and J 7 bases short, with 9 bases between. CDR1 and CDR2 from the germline V gene are SNHLY and FYNNEI. The CDR3 DNA is TGTGCCAGCCCCCGTGCGAATGAGCAGTTCTTC. Translation: CASPRANEQFF.

This clonotype was observed many times. The chain couples TRBV29-1 to TRBJ2-7, with D possibly being TRBD1 (5 bases). This CDR3 comprises 12 residues. V was clipped by 4 bases and J by 2 bases, with 9 bases between them. Germline V lookup: CDR1 SQVTM, CDR2 ANQGSEA. CDR3 in amino acids: CSVADSTYEQYF. CDR3 sequence (DNA): TGCAGCGTTGCTGACAGCACCTACGAGCAGTACTTC.

The V and J genes are TRBV2 and TRBJ1-4; unclear D gene. The V end was cut by 1 base, the J end by 8 bases, with 8 bases between. The CDR3 runs 13 residues. Germline V lookup: CDR1 SNHLY, CDR2 FYNNEI. In nucleotides, the CDR3 is TGTGCCAGCAGTGAAGACCGAGGCGAAAAACTGTTTTTT. Amino acid sequence: CASSEDRGEKLFF.

This clonotype was seen only a few times. The chain uses TRBV25-1 and TRBJ2-7; 8 nucleotides match TRBD1. Germline loops: CDR1 MGHDK, CDR2 SYGVNS. There are 15 residues in the CDR3. The trim removed 6 bases at V and 1 base at J, leaving 8 bases unmatched. The CDR3 region is CASSSRTGLSYEQYF. The CDR3 DNA is TGTGCCAGCAGCTCGAGGACAGGGCTTTCCTACGAGCAGTACTTC.

The chain combines TRBV4-2 with TRBJ2-7; D may match TRBD1 or TRBD2 (5 bases each). Between the trimmed V and J ends, which lost 0 bases and 7 bases, there was a span of 10 bases. Germline V gene sequence: CDR1 LGHNA, CDR2 YNFKEQ. CDR3 length equals 13 residues. The CDR3 protein is CASSQDWGNEQYF. The CDR3 DNA is TGTGCCAGCAGCCAAGATTGGGGGAATGAGCAGTACTTC.

The gene calls are TRBV7-3 and TRBJ1-2; tentative D call: TRBD1 (5 bases). Germline V CDR1 and CDR2: SGHTA, FQGTGA. Trimming cost V 5 bases and J 8 bases, with 15 bases left between them. The CDR3 loop spans 13 amino acids. The DNA of the CDR3 is TGTGCCAGCAGCCACGGCGCCAGGGAAGGCTACACCTTC. It is translated as CASSHGAREGYTF.

DNA for the CDR3: TGTGCCAGCAGCCCGGGGGACAGGGTTTCGAATGAGCAGTTCTTC. Encoded protein: CASSPGDRVSNEQFF. The chain recombines TRBV4-2 with TRBJ2-1, with 9 bases lining up with TRBD1. The CDR3 has 15 residues. Germline loops: CDR1 LGHNA, CDR2 YNFKEQ. V gave up 4 bases and J gave up 7 bases; unmatched junction bases: 8.